Below, 27 T cell receptor beta chains from the same sample are listed, as sequenced in a study of shared clonotypes between healthy human individuals. Clones were read by immunoSEQ multiplex PCR, and TCRdb kept only the in-frame ones, dropping some. The table includes over a million clones, roughly 95% detected once. Sequences were obtained from naive CD4+ T cells sorted from blood. Subset in this sample: CD45RA+ positively selected. The receptor source for this set is a man aged 30 to 45 in good health.

The genes are TRBV19 and TRBJ1-5; 8 bases match TRBD1. This CDR3 spans 15 amino acids. The V gene's germline CDR1 is LNHDA and CDR2 SQIVND (reference sequence). The V segment lost 7 bases and the J segment 4 bases; nucleotides outside the gene matches: 9. The CDR3 spells CASNRQGTMNQPQHF. The DNA for the CDR3 is TGTGCCAGTAACCGACAGGGGACCATGAATCAGCCCCAGCATTTT.

This chain joins TRBV29-1 and TRBJ2-4; TRBD2 matches 14 bases. This CDR3 comprises 14 residues. J gave up 5 bases and V 7 bases, and 4 bases lay outside the gene matches. Germline CDR1 SQVTM, CDR2 ANQGSEA. In nucleotides, the CDR3 is TGCAGCGCGAAGGGACTAGCGGGAGAAAACATTCAGTACTTC. It codes for CSAKGLAGENIQYF.

The chain combines TRBV18 with TRBJ2-7, with unresolved D. The V end was cut by 4 bases, the J end by 4 bases, with 23 bases between. The CDR3 is 17 amino acids. CDR1 KGHSH and CDR2 LQKENI come from the germline V gene. CDR3 coding DNA: TGTGCCAGCTCACAGGTCACTGGCTTACGGAGTGGGTACGAGCAGTACTTC. Translating gives CASSQVTGLRSGYEQYF. Full variable domain (missing parts from reference TRBV18 and TRBJ2-7): NAGVMQNPRHLVRRRGQEARLRCSPMKGHSHVYWYRQLPEEGLKFMVYLQKENIIDESGMPKERFSAEFPKEGPSILRIQQVVRGDSAAYFCASSQVTGLRSGYEQYFGPGTRLTVT.

This chain links TRBV5-1 with TRBJ2-7; 10 nucleotides agree with TRBD1. The germline CDR1 and CDR2 sequences are SGHRS and YFSETQ. The CDR3 is 19 amino acids. V was pared by 0 bases and J by 0 bases, with 12 bases of the junction left unmatched. CDR3: CASSLVVTGGDSYSYEQYF. For the CDR3, the DNA is TGCGCCAGCAGCTTGGTGGTGACAGGGGGCGATTCATACTCCTACGAGCAGTACTTC. The variable domain in full, with the rest retrieved from reference TRBV5-1 and TRBJ2-7, is KAGVTQTPRYLIKTRGQQVTLSCSPISGHRSVSWYQQTPGQGLQFLFEYFSETQRNKGNFPGRFSGRQFSNSRSEMNVSTLELGDSALYLCASSLVVTGGDSYSYEQYFGPGTRLTVT.

The chain couples TRBV9 to TRBJ2-3; D may correspond to TRBD1 or TRBD2 (5 bases each). V lost 4 bases, J lost 5 bases, and 20 bases lay in between. The CDR3 totals 16 residues. Per germline, CDR1 SGDLS and CDR2 YYNGEE. CDR3 sequence (DNA): TGTGCCAGCAGCAACCGCGTGGGGGTCGGCGGAGATACGCAGTATTTT. It codes for CASSNRVGVGGDTQYF.

The rearrangement links TRBV19 to TRBJ2-7; D may match TRBD1 or TRBD2 (6 bases each). The CDR3 sequence is 15 residues long. Germline V gene data show CDR1 as LNHDA and CDR2 as SQIVND (reference sequence). V was pared by 6 bases and J by 6 bases, with 21 bases between. For the CDR3, the DNA is TGTGCCAGTAGAACCGGAGGACAGACTAGGAGCGAGCAGTACTTC. Its protein is CASRTGGQTRSEQYF.

This clone was found once. The rearrangement links TRBV7-2 to TRBJ1-2, with D uncertain. Germline CDR1 and CDR2: SGHTA and FQGNSA. There are 13 residues in the CDR3. Trimming left V 5 bases short and J 4 bases short, with 11 bases between. The DNA for the CDR3 is TGTGCCAGCAGCCCCCAAGAAATCTATGGCTACACCTTC. Protein sequence: CASSPQEIYGYTF.

This chain links TRBV6-5 with TRBJ2-3; 10 bases are shared with TRBD2. This CDR3 has 14 residues. Germline CDR1 reads MNHEY; CDR2 reads SVGAGI. Trimming at V came to 6 bases and at J to 7 bases, leaving 7 bases not matched to a gene. CDR3 sequence (DNA): TGTGCCAGCAGCCTTAGCGGGGGGCGGTATACGCAGTATTTT. Amino acid sequence: CASSLSGGRYTQYF.

This clone was recorded once. The J gene is TRBJ1-5, the V gene TRBV6-6; 10 bases are shared with TRBD1. Germline CDR1 is MNHNY and CDR2 is SVGAGI (reference sequence). CDR3 length equals 14 residues. V gave up 6 bases and J gave up 7 bases; unmatched junction bases: 6. The CDR3 protein is CASSPGQGWQPQHF. The CDR3 DNA is TGTGCCAGCAGCCCGGGACAGGGGTGGCAGCCCCAGCATTTT.

A single count supports this clone. V gene TRBV4-2 combines with J gene TRBJ2-7; perhaps TRBD2 as D (6 bases). Germline CDR1 is LGHNA and CDR2 is YNFKEQ. This CDR3 is built from 15 residues. V lost 6 bases, J lost 2 bases, and 17 bases lay in between. As DNA, the CDR3 is TGTGCCAGCAGTCTACGGGACTCCCTACCCTACGAGCAGTACTTC. This codes for CASSLRDSLPYEQYF.

This sequence joins TRBV7-3 and TRBJ2-3, with D maybe TRBD1 (6 bases). Trimming took off 4 bases at V and 10 bases at J, with 15 bases between the two ends. The germline V gene has CDR1 SGHTA and CDR2 FQGTGA. The CDR3 runs 13 residues. The CDR3 spells CASSSSGTRAQYF. The CDR3 nucleotides read TGTGCCAGCAGCTCCTCCGGGACAAGGGCGCAGTATTTT.

The V call is TRBV7-2, the J call TRBJ2-3; TRBD1 matches at 10 bases. After removal of 5 bases from V and 2 bases from J, the junction contained 10 bases not matched to a gene. The CDR3 has 17 amino acids. The germline gives CDR1 SGHTA, CDR2 FQGNSA. The CDR3 DNA sequence: TGTGCCAGCAGCCACCGTACGGGACAGGGGTACACAGATACGCAGTATTTT. It yields the protein CASSHRTGQGYTDTQYF.

The chain joins TRBV5-1 to TRBJ1-2, with TRBD1 matching 11 bases. The trim removed 3 bases at V and 8 bases at J, leaving 9 bases unmatched. The germline CDR1 and CDR2 sequences are SGHRS and YFSETQ. This CDR3 is 15 amino acids long. As DNA, the CDR3 is TGCGCCAGCAGCTACCGGACAGGGGGCGCTGGGGGCTACACCTTC. Translation gives CASSYRTGGAGGYTF. Using reference TRBV5-1 and TRBJ1-2 for the parts outside the CDR3, the full variable domain is KAGVTQTPRYLIKTRGQQVTLSCSPISGHRSVSWYQQTPGQGLQFLFEYFSETQRNKGNFPGRFSGRQFSNSRSEMNVSTLELGDSALYLCASSYRTGGAGGYTFGSGTRLTVV.

The V and J genes are TRBV10-3 and TRBJ1-4; D possibly corresponds to TRBD1 (5 bases). This CDR3 has 13 residues. Trimming shortened V by 10 bases and J by 7 bases, and 16 bases separated the two germline ends. Per the germline V gene, CDR1 is ENHRY and CDR2 is SYGVKD. DNA for the CDR3: TGTGCCACTAGGGACGGCCCTCCTGAAAAACTGTTTTTT. Its protein is CATRDGPPEKLFF.

In its sample, this clone was seen once. The rearrangement links TRBV9 to TRBJ1-5, with D unclear. CDR3 size: 14 residues. Trimming took off 0 bases at V and 5 bases at J, with 9 bases between the two ends. Germline V gene lookup returns CDR1 SGDLS and CDR2 YYNGEE. This chain's CDR3 is CASSVEAGYQPQHF. As DNA, the CDR3 is TGTGCCAGCAGCGTAGAGGCAGGATATCAGCCCCAGCATTTT.

The chain recombines TRBV19 with TRBJ1-2; 10 nucleotides line up with TRBD1. The J segment lost 4 bases and the V segment lost 7 bases, leaving 6 bases of the junction unmatched. CDR1 is LNHDA and CDR2 is SQIVND in the germline V gene (reference sequence). The CDR3 spans 14 residues. For the CDR3, the DNA is TGTGCCAGTACCAGACAGGGGGCGGCCTATGGCTACACCTTC. Its translation is CASTRQGAAYGYTF.

This chain uses TRBV2 with TRBJ2-6, with TRBD1 matching 7 bases. Unmatched junction bases numbered 8, after V lost 5 bases and J lost 16 bases. Germline CDR1 reads SNHLY; CDR2 reads FYNNEI. The CDR3 has 12 amino acids. DNA for the CDR3: TGTGCCAGCAGTATTCACAGGGGATCACTGACTTTC. Its protein product is CASSIHRGSLTF.

A few counts support this clone. This chain links TRBV21-1 with TRBJ2-7. TRBV21-1 is labeled a pseudogene. There are 13 residues in the CDR3. CDR3 coding DNA: TGTGCCAGCCCCCGGGACCGCTCCTACGAGCAGTACTTC. It specifies CASPRDRSYEQYF.

V and J are TRBV18 and TRBJ1-1; no clear D. Trimming pared 3 bases from V and 1 base from J, leaving 12 bases between. Germline CDR1 is KGHSH and CDR2 is LQKENI. CDR3 size: 15 residues. CDR3: CASSPEGRPNTEAFF. DNA of the CDR3: TGTGCCAGCTCACCGGAAGGACGGCCGAACACTGAAGCTTTCTTT.

The chain uses TRBV6-1 and TRBJ1-5, with TRBD1 identical over 7 bases. This CDR3 contains 14 residues. Germline trimming cut 8 bases from V and 4 bases from J; bases unmatched to any gene: 8. Germline CDR1 MNHNS, CDR2 SASEGT. CDR3 DNA: TGTGCCAGCGTTTACCGGGACAGAAATCAGCCCCAGCATTTT. Protein sequence: CASVYRDRNQPQHF.

This chain connects TRBV5-8 to TRBJ2-1; 7 bases map to TRBD1. The V gene end was trimmed by 8 bases and the J gene end by 8 bases; junction bases not matched to a gene: 4. The CDR3 totals 11 residues. The germline CDR1 and CDR2 sequences are SGHTS and YDEGEE. CDR3 region: CASNRGHEQFF. The CDR3 DNA reads as TGTGCCAGTAACAGGGGTCATGAGCAGTTCTTC.

The chain uses TRBV10-3 and TRBJ2-7; 9 nucleotides line up with TRBD2. CDR1 and CDR2 from the germline V gene are ENHRY and SYGVKD. The ends lost 7 bases at V and 2 bases at J; junction bases unmatched: 3. The CDR3 is 13 amino acids. CDR3 in amino acids: CAIKAGGAYEQYF. The CDR3 DNA reads TGTGCCATCAAAGCGGGAGGTGCCTACGAGCAGTACTTC.

The chain recombines TRBV5-4 with TRBJ2-5; TRBD1 aligns across 11 bases. J lost 4 bases, V lost 3 bases, and 14 bases had no gene match. Per germline, CDR1 SGHNT and CDR2 YYREEE (reference sequence). This CDR3 is 18 amino acids long. CDR3 residues: CASSYPGQGGMRLETQYF. The DNA of the CDR3 is TGTGCCAGCAGCTACCCGGGACAGGGGGGAATGCGTTTAGAGACCCAGTACTTC.

V usage is TRBV19 and J usage is TRBJ2-5; 9 bases are a match to TRBD1. The CDR3 runs 16 residues. The ends lost 6 bases at V and 0 bases at J; junction bases unmatched: 8. Germline V CDR1 and CDR2: LNHDA, SQIVND (reference sequence). The CDR3 nucleotides are TGTGCCAGTAGGCCGCCGGGACAGGGCCACCAAGAGACCCAGTACTTC. Its protein product is CASRPPGQGHQETQYF.

V and J are TRBV15 and TRBJ2-3; 16 nucleotides line up with TRBD2. The ends lost 3 bases at V and 5 bases at J; junction bases unmatched: 2. The CDR3 loop spans 16 amino acids. The germline CDR1 and CDR2 sequences are LNHNV and YYDKDF (reference sequence). The CDR3 loop is CATSRGLAGGVDTQYF. In DNA, the CDR3 is TGTGCCACCAGCAGGGGACTAGCGGGAGGGGTAGATACGCAGTATTTT.

The chain recombines TRBV15 with TRBJ2-1; 9 bases match TRBD1. V shed 1 base and J 4 bases; nucleotides not matched to a gene: 2. The CDR3 has 15 amino acids. Germline CDR1 reads LNHNV; CDR2 reads YYDKDF (reference sequence). The CDR3 DNA reads TGTGCCACCAGCAGAGGGGACAGGGCTTACAATGAGCAGTTCTTC. Residues: CATSRGDRAYNEQFF.

V gene TRBV5-4 combines with J gene TRBJ2-6; D not certain. Between the trimmed V and J ends, which lost 0 bases and 0 bases, there was a span of 7 bases. The CDR3 length is 16 residues. Germline assignment: CDR1 SGHNT and CDR2 YYREEE (reference sequence). The CDR3 bases are TGTGCCAGCAGCTTGGGCTTGGCCTCTGGGGCCAACGTCCTGACTTTC. This gives the protein CASSLGLASGANVLTF.